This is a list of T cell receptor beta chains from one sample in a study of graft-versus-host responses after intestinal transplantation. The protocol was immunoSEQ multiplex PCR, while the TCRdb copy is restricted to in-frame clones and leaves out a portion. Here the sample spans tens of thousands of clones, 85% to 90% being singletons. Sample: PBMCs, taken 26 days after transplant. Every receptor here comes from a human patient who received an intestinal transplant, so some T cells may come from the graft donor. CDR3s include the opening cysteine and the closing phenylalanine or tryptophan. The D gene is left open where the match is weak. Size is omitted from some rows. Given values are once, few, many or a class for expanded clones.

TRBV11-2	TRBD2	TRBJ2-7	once	CASSPNSGDSYEQYF	TGTGCCAGCAGCCCAAATAGCGGGGACTCCTACGAGCAGTACTTC
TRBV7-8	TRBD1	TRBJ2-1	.	CASSGLDRDQQFF	TGTGCCAGCAGCGGATTAGACAGGGATCAGCAGTTCTTC
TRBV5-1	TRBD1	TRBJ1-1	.	CASSLEQGQMNTEAFF	TGCGCCAGCAGCTTGGAACAGGGACAGATGAACACTGAAGCTTTCTTT
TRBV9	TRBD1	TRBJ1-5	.	CASSVSPSRDRIGGNQPQHF	TGTGCCAGCAGCGTATCTCCGTCCCGGGACAGGATCGGTGGCAATCAGCCCCAGCATTTT
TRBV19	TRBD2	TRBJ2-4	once	CASSISAGVSKNIQYF	TGTGCCAGTAGTATCTCGGCGGGAGTCTCCAAAAACATTCAGTACTTC
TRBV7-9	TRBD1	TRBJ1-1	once	CAILGPGGWEAFF	TGTGCCATCCTGGGGCCAGGGGGCTGGGAAGCTTTCTTT
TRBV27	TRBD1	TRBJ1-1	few	CASNWDRGLNTEAFF	TGTGCCAGCAACTGGGACAGGGGGTTGAACACTGAAGCTTTCTTT
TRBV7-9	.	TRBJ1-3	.	CASSNPSRLGGNTIYF	TGTGCCAGCAGCAATCCGTCGAGGTTGGGTGGAAACACCATATATTTT
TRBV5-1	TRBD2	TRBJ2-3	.	CASSARTSGGTDTQYF	TGCGCCAGCAGCGCGCGGACTAGCGGGGGCACAGATACGCAGTATTTT
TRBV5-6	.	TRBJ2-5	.	CASSWERGYQETQYF	TGTGCCAGCAGCTGGGAAAGGGGGTACCAAGAGACCCAGTACTTC
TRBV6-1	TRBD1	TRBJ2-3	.	CASSGGQGGTDTQYF	TGTGCCAGCAGTGGGGGACAGGGCGGAACAGATACGCAGTATTTT
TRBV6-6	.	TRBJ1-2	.	CASSAPGEDGYTF	TGTGCCAGCAGTGCCCCGGGGGAAGATGGCTACACCTTC
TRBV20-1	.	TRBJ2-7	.	CSAPLVYEQYF	TGCAGTGCTCCTCTAGTATACGAGCAGTACTTC
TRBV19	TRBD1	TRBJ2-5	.	CASNSQGAETQYF	TGTGCCAGTAATAGTCAGGGGGCAGAGACCCAGTACTTC
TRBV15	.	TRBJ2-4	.	CATSRDGWGGDSKNIQYF	TGTGCCACCAGCAGAGATGGGTGGGGGGGCGATTCCAAAAACATTCAGTACTTC
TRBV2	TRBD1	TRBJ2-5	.	CASSEGQGETQYF	TGTGCCAGCAGTGAAGGACAGGGTGAGACCCAGTACTTC
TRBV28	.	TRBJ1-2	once	CASTSHGGVYGYTF	TGTGCCAGCACCAGCCATGGGGGCGTCTATGGCTACACCTTC
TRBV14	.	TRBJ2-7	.	CASSLDVGSYEQYF	TGTGCCAGCAGTCTAGACGTTGGCTCCTACGAGCAGTACTTC
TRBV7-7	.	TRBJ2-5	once	CASSLGTRGETQYF	TGTGCTAGCAGCTTAGGAACGAGAGGAGAGACCCAGTACTTC
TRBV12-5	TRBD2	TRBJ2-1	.	CASAGGPNEQFF	TGTGCTAGTGCGGGGGGGCCCAATGAGCAGTTCTTC
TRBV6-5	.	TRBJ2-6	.	CASNKMGANVLTF	TGTGCCAGCAACAAAATGGGGGCCAACGTCCTGACTTTC
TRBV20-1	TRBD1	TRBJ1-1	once	CSAWDREAFF	TGCAGTGCTTGGGACAGGGAAGCTTTCTTT
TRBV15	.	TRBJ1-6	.	CATSRGVFDRPENSPLHF	TGTGCCACCAGCAGAGGGGTTTTCGACAGGCCGGAGAATTCACCCCTCCACTTT